This T cell receptor beta chain was found in a study of shared clonotypes between healthy human individuals. About this clone itself: No antigen is known for it.

Sequenced by immunoSEQ multiplex PCR; TCRdb stores in-frame clones only, minus some. The sample includes a few hundred thousand clones, over 75% of them seen just once. Points from the study as a whole: All-four-donor shared clonotypes had higher generation probabilities than non-shared clonotypes did. A few donors showed sharing of approximately 5% of naive CD4 clonotypes.

CDR1 is SGHTA and CDR2 is FQGNSA in the germline V gene. CDR3 length equals 15 residues. Trimming removed 0 bases at V and 3 bases at J, with 12 bases between. The chain uses TRBV7-2 and TRBJ2-7, with D perhaps TRBD1 or TRBD2 (6 bases each). This TCR was recovered from a man between 18 and 29 years old in good health. Sequenced: memory CD8+ T cells sorted from blood. Documented subset: CD45RO+ cells pooled with CCR7-negative TemRA cells. The CDR3 loop is CASSLARGRGYEQYF. CDR3 nucleotide sequence: TGTGCCAGCAGCTTAGCCCGGGGGCGGGGCTACGAGCAGTACTTC.